This is a list of T cell receptor beta chains from one sample in a study of identical twins' blood T cells. Via MiXCR, TCRdb re-called the 5' RACE reads, giving one row per CDR3 protein. The sample holds a few hundred thousand distinct CDR3 sequences; 28% are singletons and the top ten take 6% to 7%. What was sequenced was PBMCs. The source is a woman aged 18 to 55 in good health. CDR3s include the opening cysteine and the closing phenylalanine or tryptophan. The D gene is left open where the match is weak. Rows may omit the clone size; those that give it use once, few, many or a size class.

J gene: TRBJ1-1
V gene: TRBV20-1
clone size: -
D gene: TRBD1
CDR3 DNA: TGCAGTGCGCGGAGAGACAGGGGGAACACTGAAGCTTTCTTT
CDR3 protein: CSARRDRGNTEAFF

J gene: TRBJ1-5
V gene: TRBV2
clone size: -
D gene: TRBD1
CDR3 DNA: TGTGCCAGCAGTGATAGGACAGGGGATCAGCCCCAGCATTTT
CDR3 protein: CASSDRTGDQPQHF

J gene: TRBJ1-2
V gene: TRBV5-1
clone size: once
D gene: -
CDR3 DNA: TGCGCCAGCGCCGTGAAGGACAGCAAATATGGCTACACCTTC
CDR3 protein: CASAVKDSKYGYTF

J gene: TRBJ2-5
V gene: TRBV11-2
clone size: -
D gene: TRBD2
CDR3 DNA: TGTGCCAGCAGCTTAAGCCCCCTATTAGCGGGAGGGACAGGGACCCAGTACTTC
CDR3 protein: CASSLSPLLAGGTGTQYF

J gene: TRBJ1-2
V gene: TRBV9
clone size: few
D gene: -
CDR3 DNA: TGTGCCAGCAGCGTAGCCGCGGGGCCCGACCATGGCTACACCTTC
CDR3 protein: CASSVAAGPDHGYTF

J gene: TRBJ2-7
V gene: TRBV5-1
clone size: few
D gene: -
CDR3 DNA: TGCGCCAGCAGCTTTACAGCCGATACCTACGAGCAGTACTTC
CDR3 protein: CASSFTADTYEQYF

J gene: TRBJ2-1
V gene: TRBV7-9
clone size: -
D gene: TRBD2
CDR3 DNA: TGTGCCAGCAGCGACCCCGGGACTAGTTATGAGCAGTTCTTC
CDR3 protein: CASSDPGTSYEQFF

J gene: TRBJ1-5
V gene: TRBV20-1
clone size: many
D gene: -
CDR3 DNA: TGCAGTGCCTCGGACAGTAGCAATCAGCCCCAGCATTTT
CDR3 protein: CSASDSSNQPQHF

J gene: TRBJ1-2
V gene: TRBV20-1
clone size: -
D gene: -
CDR3 DNA: TGCAGTGCTAGAGTCGAAGCGGGCGGCTACACCTTC
CDR3 protein: CSARVEAGGYTF

J gene: TRBJ1-5
V gene: TRBV2
clone size: few
D gene: -
CDR3 DNA: TGTGCCAGCACCGGCGCGGTTAGAGGGGCCCAGCATTTT
CDR3 protein: CASTGAVRGAQHF

J gene: TRBJ1-5
V gene: TRBV20-1
clone size: -
D gene: -
CDR3 DNA: TGCAGTGCTAGATATATGGATGGGAGAAATCAGCCCCAGCATTTT
CDR3 protein: CSARYMDGRNQPQHF

J gene: TRBJ1-2
V gene: TRBV20-1
clone size: few
D gene: -
CDR3 DNA: TGCAGTGCTGGGACGGACGGGACCGCATTTCCTGGCTACACCTTC
CDR3 protein: CSAGTDGTAFPGYTF

J gene: TRBJ2-3
V gene: TRBV19
clone size: few
D gene: -
CDR3 DNA: TGTGCCAGCCAGAACCAGGGGGGAAAAGGTACGCAGTATTTT
CDR3 protein: CASQNQGGKGTQYF

J gene: TRBJ1-3
V gene: TRBV12-3/TRBV12-4
clone size: -
D gene: TRBD1
CDR3 DNA: TGTGCCAGCAGCCGGGACAGGGCTAATGGAAACACCATATATTTT
CDR3 protein: CASSRDRANGNTIYF

J gene: TRBJ2-7
V gene: TRBV10-3
clone size: few
D gene: -
CDR3 DNA: TGTGCCATCAGGGTCGGAGGGTCCTACGAGCAGTACTTC
CDR3 protein: CAIRVGGSYEQYF

J gene: TRBJ1-3
V gene: TRBV20-1
clone size: few
D gene: -
CDR3 DNA: TGCAGTGCCTCAAGGGGGGGCTCTGGAAACACCATATATTTT
CDR3 protein: CSASRGGSGNTIYF

J gene: TRBJ1-1
V gene: TRBV7-9
clone size: -
D gene: -
CDR3 DNA: TGTGCCAGCTCTTCCCCGGGACACCCGAACACTGAAGCTTTCTTT
CDR3 protein: CASSSPGHPNTEAFF

J gene: TRBJ1-1
V gene: TRBV7-9
clone size: -
D gene: -
CDR3 DNA: TGTGCCAGCGGCAGGGTCGGGATCACTGAAGCTTTCTTT
CDR3 protein: CASGRVGITEAFF

J gene: TRBJ1-4
V gene: TRBV20-1
clone size: few
D gene: -
CDR3 DNA: TGCAGTGCTCATCCGGCGGTGCAGGGTAATGAAAAACTGTTTTTT
CDR3 protein: CSAHPAVQGNEKLFF

J gene: TRBJ2-2
V gene: TRBV5-1
clone size: -
D gene: TRBD1
CDR3 DNA: TGCGCCAGCAGCTTGCTTCTGTCTGGGACAGGGGCCACCGGGGAGCTGTTTTTT
CDR3 protein: CASSLLLSGTGATGELFF

J gene: TRBJ2-7
V gene: TRBV20-1
clone size: -
D gene: -
CDR3 DNA: TGCAGTGCTAGGGGGAGGACATTCTCCTACGAGCAGTACTTC
CDR3 protein: CSARGRTFSYEQYF

J gene: TRBJ1-2
V gene: TRBV5-1
clone size: -
D gene: -
CDR3 DNA: TGCGCCAGCAGCTTGGTTAGCGCCTCGGATGGCTACACCTTC
CDR3 protein: CASSLVSASDGYTF

J gene: TRBJ1-5
V gene: TRBV12-3/TRBV12-4
clone size: -
D gene: -
CDR3 DNA: TGTGCCAGCTTGTCCGGGACGGCGCTGGGCCAGCCCCAGCATTTT
CDR3 protein: CASLSGTALGQPQHF

J gene: TRBJ1-1
V gene: TRBV13
clone size: -
D gene: -
CDR3 DNA: TGTGCCAGCAGCAATTTCAGGGCCAACACTGAAGCTTTCTTT
CDR3 protein: CASSNFRANTEAFF

J gene: TRBJ1-1
V gene: TRBV5-1
clone size: few
D gene: -
CDR3 DNA: TGCGCCAGCAGCCCGGGGCAGCGTGTGGTCACTGAAGCTTTCTTT
CDR3 protein: CASSPGQRVVTEAFF

J gene: TRBJ1-1
V gene: TRBV5-1
clone size: few
D gene: -
CDR3 DNA: TGCGCCAGCAGCTTGGCGGCTGGGAACACTGAAGCTTTCTTT
CDR3 protein: CASSLAAGNTEAFF